A single sample is the source of the 24 T cell receptor beta chains below, sequenced in a study of blood T cell repertoires in COVID-19. Using immunoSEQ multiplex PCR, the repertoire was profiled, and TCRdb retains in-frame clones only, with some absent. The sample lists more than 110,000 clones; around 86% were seen once. Sequenced: PBMCs or T cells enriched from blood (not recorded which). These TCRs come from a man over 45 who had recovered from COVID-19.

V is TRBV3-1 (or the pseudogene TRBV3-2) and J is TRBJ2-7, with a possible D match to TRBD1 (6 bases). CDR3 length: 14 residues. Germline CDR1 and CDR2: LGHDT and YNNKEL (reference sequence). Between the trimmed V and J ends, which lost 4 bases and 2 bases, there was a span of 12 bases. Here the CDR3 DNA reads TGTGCCAGCAGCCGCCTAGGGGACACCTACGAGCAGTACTTC. Translation gives CASSRLGDTYEQYF.

This sequence joins TRBV7-6 and TRBJ2-1, with TRBD2 identical over 7 bases. CDR1 is SGHVS, CDR2 FNYEAQ, per germline. Trimming took 0 bases from V and 8 from J; bases not matched to a gene: 7. This CDR3 comprises 15 residues. CDR3 nucleotides: TGTGCCAGCAGCTTAGCAAGGGCGGGGGTTCATGAGCAGTTCTTC. This codes for CASSLARAGVHEQFF.

The V and J genes are TRBV28 and TRBJ1-3, with no clear D. CDR3 size: 14 residues. In germline, CDR1 is MDHEN, CDR2 SYDVKM. V was shortened by 2 bases and J by 0 bases, with 5 bases between the two germline ends. DNA for the CDR3: TGTGCCAGCAGTTTACGGAGCTCTGGAAACACCATATATTTT. Its protein is CASSLRSSGNTIYF.

The chain has TRBV3-1 (or the pseudogene TRBV3-2) and TRBJ2-2, with 8 positions matching TRBD1. J lost 5 bases, V lost 3 bases, and 2 bases had no gene match. The CDR3 length is 14 residues. CDR1 LGHDT and CDR2 YNNKEL come from the germline V gene (reference sequence). The CDR3 DNA is TGTGCCAGCAGCCACTACAGGGGGACCGGGGAGCTGTTTTTT. Protein: CASSHYRGTGELFF.

The rearrangement links TRBV20-1 to TRBJ2-1; 7 bases are a match to TRBD2. The ends lost 3 bases at V and 5 bases at J; junction bases unmatched: 10. The CDR3 totals 15 residues. Germline CDR1 is DFQATT and CDR2 is SNEGSKA (reference sequence). The CDR3 is CSASGQRGLNNEQFF. CDR3 bases: TGCAGTGCTAGTGGGCAGCGGGGCCTCAACAATGAGCAGTTCTTC.

V usage is TRBV30 and J usage is TRBJ1-4; 7 positions match TRBD1. CDR1 and CDR2 (germline): GTSNPN, SVGIG (reference sequence). The CDR3 sequence is 16 residues long. The V gene end was trimmed by 0 bases and the J gene end by 4 bases; junction bases not matched to a gene: 8. The CDR3 region is CAWSVPLRGFNEKLFF. As DNA, the CDR3 is TGTGCCTGGAGTGTTCCCCTCAGGGGGTTTAATGAAAAACTGTTTTTT. Supplemented by reference TRBV30 and TRBJ1-4, the full variable domain reads SQTIHQWPATLVQPVGSPLSLECTVEGTSNPNLYWYRQAAGRGLQLLFYSVGIGQISSEVPQNLSASRPQDRQFILSSKKLLLSDSGFYLCAWSVPLRGFNEKLFFGSGTQLSVL.

This sequence joins TRBV2 and TRBJ1-6; D is perhaps TRBD1 (6 bases). Trimming took off 7 bases at V and 0 bases at J, with 16 bases between the two ends. CDR1 and CDR2 (germline): SNHLY, FYNNEI. The CDR3 contains 17 residues. The CDR3 DNA follows: TGTGCCAGCATTCTCGAGGGGGTTCGCTCCTATAATTCACCCCTCCACTTT. Amino acids: CASILEGVRSYNSPLHF.

This clone appeared a single time. The chain combines TRBV7-2 with TRBJ2-1, with TRBD2 matching over 10 bases. CDR1 and CDR2 from the germline V gene are SGHTA and FQGNSA. After removal of 2 bases from V and 11 bases from J, the junction contained 15 bases not matched to a gene. The length of the CDR3 is 17 residues. CDR3 in amino acids: CASSLSSSGSQGAKQFF. Written as DNA, the CDR3 is TGTGCCAGCAGCTTATCCTCTAGCGGGAGTCAGGGGGCTAAGCAGTTCTTC.

The chain uses TRBV5-4 and TRBJ2-5; D perhaps matches TRBD1 (6 bases). The CDR3 has 14 residues. V lost 1 base and J lost 5, with 12 bases in between. CDR1 and CDR2 from the germline V gene are SGHNT and YYREEE (reference sequence). CDR3 residues: CASSLRGGRETQYF. As DNA, the CDR3 is TGTGCCAGCAGCTTGCGAGGGGGTCGGGAGACCCAGTACTTC. Drawing the rest from reference TRBV5-4 and TRBJ2-5, the complete variable domain is ETGVTQSPTHLIKTRGQQVTLRCSSQSGHNTVSWYQQALGQGPQFIFQYYREEENGRGNFPPRFSGLQFPNYSSELNVNALELDDSALYLCASSLRGGRETQYFGPGTRLLVL.

This sequence joins TRBV7-2 and TRBJ2-5, with 11 bases aligning to TRBD1. Trimming took 5 bases from V and 5 from J; bases not matched to a gene: 7. This CDR3 spans 15 amino acids. CDR1 is SGHTA, CDR2 FQGNSA, per germline. CDR3 protein: CASSPGTGGLETQYF. The DNA of the CDR3 is TGTGCCAGCAGCCCCGGGACAGGGGGTCTGGAGACCCAGTACTTC.

This clone has just one count. V and J are TRBV4-2 and TRBJ1-3; 7 nucleotides agree with TRBD1. The CDR3 has 15 residues. Germline V CDR1 and CDR2: LGHNA, YNFKEQ. Trimming removed 4 bases from V and 7 bases from J; junction bases left unmatched: 10. CDR3 nucleotides: TGTGCCAGCAGCCTTTGGACAGGAAATCGGAACACCATATATTTT. It codes for CASSLWTGNRNTIYF.

The chain links TRBV10-3 to TRBJ1-2; 10 bases agree with TRBD1. CDR3 length: 14 amino acids. The V and J ends lost 6 bases and 0 bases, in that order; junction bases with no gene match: 1. CDR1 is ENHRY and CDR2 is SYGVKD in the germline V gene. CDR3 protein: CAISGQGANYGYTF. The CDR3, as DNA: TGTGCCATCAGCGGACAGGGGGCTAACTATGGCTACACCTTC.

The chain recombines TRBV4-1 with TRBJ1-2; 11 nucleotides align to TRBD1. The CDR3 spans 14 residues. Trimming cost V 3 bases and J 8 bases; bases outside gene matches: 5. Germline CDR1 MGHRA, CDR2 YSYEKL. The CDR3 region has the DNA TGCGCCAGCAGCCAGGACAGGGGGCAAAGGGGCTACACCTTC. Protein: CASSQDRGQRGYTF.

The chain uses TRBV9 and TRBJ2-1, with 7 nucleotides matching TRBD2. This CDR3 is 17 amino acids long. CDR1 SGDLS and CDR2 YYNGEE come from the germline V gene. The J segment lost 7 bases and the V segment lost 4 bases, leaving 17 bases of the junction unmatched. As DNA, the CDR3 is TGTGCCAGCAGCTTGTCCGGGACGTCGGGGGGAGGGAATGAGCAGTTCTTC. As protein: CASSLSGTSGGGNEQFF. Looking up the rest from reference TRBV9 and TRBJ2-1 gives the full variable domain: DSGVTQTPKHLITATGQRVTLRCSPRSGDLSVYWYQQSLDQGLQFLIQYYNGEERAKGNILERFSAQQFPDLHSELNLSSLELGDSALYFCASSLSGTSGGGNEQFFGPGTRLTVL.

J is TRBJ2-2 and V is TRBV4-3; a possible D gene is TRBD2 (6 bases). V dropped 0 bases and J dropped 6 bases, with 8 bases sitting between them. CDR3 size: 14 residues. CDR1 is LGHNA and CDR2 is YSLEER in the germline V gene. The DNA for the CDR3 is TGCGCCAGCAGCCAAGATTGGGGGGCCGGGGAGCTGTTTTTT. Its translation: CASSQDWGAGELFF.

V gene TRBV5-1 combines with J gene TRBJ2-1, with TRBD2 matching 9 bases. Germline lookup yields CDR1 SGHRS and CDR2 YFSETQ. CDR3 length: 16 residues. Trimming at V came to 0 bases and at J to 8 bases, leaving 9 bases not matched to a gene. CDR3 in DNA: TGCGCCAGCAGCTTGGCCTTGGCTAGCGGGATTGATGAGCAGTTCTTC. It codes for CASSLALASGIDEQFF. The variable domain in full, completed from reference TRBV5-1 and TRBJ2-1, reads KAGVTQTPRYLIKTRGQQVTLSCSPISGHRSVSWYQQTPGQGLQFLFEYFSETQRNKGNFPGRFSGRQFSNSRSEMNVSTLELGDSALYLCASSLALASGIDEQFFGPGTRLTVL.

The gene calls are TRBV24-1 and TRBJ2-3; 9 positions agree with TRBD2. The CDR3 has 17 residues. Unmatched junction bases numbered 15, after V lost 10 bases and J lost 2 bases. Germline loops: CDR1 KGHDR, CDR2 SFDVKD. CDR3 region: CATQKGGSGSTTDTQYF. CDR3 DNA sequence: TGTGCCACTCAGAAGGGGGGTAGCGGGAGTACCACAGATACGCAGTATTTT.

The chain couples TRBV4-2 to TRBJ2-5; D might be TRBD1 (6 bases). CDR1 LGHNA and CDR2 YNFKEQ come from the germline V gene. CDR3 length: 15 residues. The V gene lost 1 base and the J gene lost 4 bases, with 13 bases spanning the gap. The CDR3 sequence is CASSQAAGVGETQYF. CDR3 nucleotide sequence: TGTGCCAGCAGCCAAGCAGCAGGGGTCGGAGAGACCCAGTACTTC.

The V and J genes are TRBV6-2 or TRBV6-3 and TRBJ2-2, with D perhaps matching TRBD2 (5 bases). V lost 5 bases and J 4 bases, leaving 17 bases between the germline ends. Germline CDR1 MNHEY, CDR2 SVGEGT. The CDR3 loop spans 16 amino acids. The CDR3, as DNA: TGTGCCAGCAGTCTATGGACGGGAACGGGCACCGGGGAGCTGTTTTTT. Amino acid sequence: CASSLWTGTGTGELFF.

The chain recombines TRBV6-6 with TRBJ2-7, with 7 nucleotides matching TRBD1. V lost 2 bases, J lost 6 bases, and 7 bases stayed unmatched. The CDR3 totals 14 residues. Germline-derived CDR1 and CDR2 are MNHNY and SVGAGI (reference sequence). The CDR3 coding sequence is TGTGCCAGCAGTTACGACAGGGTCCTTGGCGAGCAGTACGTC. Translated: CASSYDRVLGEQYV.

This chain links TRBV18 with TRBJ2-7, with 11 bases aligning to TRBD2. The CDR3 runs to 13 residues. J gave up 11 bases and V 3 bases, and 6 bases lay outside the gene matches. Germline V gives CDR1 KGHSH, CDR2 LQKENI. The CDR3 protein is CASSPNSGRDEYF. The CDR3 bases are TGTGCCAGCTCACCGAATAGCGGGAGGGACGAGTACTTC.

The chain couples TRBV10-3 to TRBJ1-1; the D gene is possibly TRBD1 (5 bases). V was pared by 0 bases and J by 5 bases, with 10 bases between. Germline V gene lookup returns CDR1 ENHRY and CDR2 SYGVKD. This CDR3 is 14 amino acids long. The CDR3 here is CAISESGEGTEAFF. Written as DNA, the CDR3 is TGTGCCATCAGTGAGTCGGGGGAGGGGACTGAAGCTTTCTTT.

In the case of this clone: Other DNA sequences in the same sample also yield this CDR3. V is TRBV12-3 or TRBV12-4 and J is TRBJ2-5; no firm D call. V was clipped by 6 bases and J by 5 bases, with 7 bases between them. The CDR3 is 11 residues long. CDR3 in amino acids: CASSLLETQYF. The CDR3 DNA is TGTGCCAGCAGCCTACTGGAGACCCAGTACTTC.

DNA for the CDR3: TGTGCCAGCATCCCAACAATAGGGACAGGGAGGGCCGGGGAGCTGTTTTTT. Translated: CASIPTIGTGRAGELFF. V is TRBV28 and J is TRBJ2-2, with 9 bases matching TRBD1. CDR3 length: 17 amino acids. Germline values: CDR1 MDHEN, CDR2 SYDVKM. J gave up 6 bases and V 7 bases, and 15 bases lay outside the gene matches.